The 2 T cell receptor beta chains in this list originate from one sample, sequenced in a study of shared clonotypes between healthy human individuals. Libraries were prepared by immunoSEQ multiplex PCR; TCRdb keeps only in-frame clonotypes and omits some of them. The sample holds around 2,000,000 clones; approximately 94% are singletons and the top ten take 1.5% to 2%. Cells designated naive CD8 were CD45RO-negative and were positively selected for CCR7, with terminally differentiated effector memory CD45RA+ cells excluded. The sequencing sample was made of naive CD8+ T cells from PBMCs. The receptors originated from a man aged 18 to 30 in good health. Some clones in this sample may be carry-over from other donors' samples.

The rearrangement links TRBV28 to TRBJ1-4, with D maybe TRBD1 (5 bases). Per the germline V gene, CDR1 is MDHEN and CDR2 is SYDVKM. CDR3 length equals 15 residues. V was clipped by 1 base and J by 4 bases, with 10 bases between them. The CDR3 is CASSLFQGFNEKLFF. In nucleotides, the CDR3 is TGTGCCAGCAGTTTATTTCAGGGTTTTAATGAAAAACTGTTTTTT.

This chain links TRBV10-3 with TRBJ2-7; D perhaps matches TRBD1 (5 bases). The CDR3 loop spans 11 amino acids. Trimming took off 6 bases at V and 6 bases at J, with 9 bases between the two ends. Germline-derived CDR1 and CDR2 are ENHRY and SYGVKD. This CDR3 is CAISQGGEQYF. The CDR3 coding sequence is TGTGCCATCAGCCAGGGTGGCGAGCAGTACTTC.